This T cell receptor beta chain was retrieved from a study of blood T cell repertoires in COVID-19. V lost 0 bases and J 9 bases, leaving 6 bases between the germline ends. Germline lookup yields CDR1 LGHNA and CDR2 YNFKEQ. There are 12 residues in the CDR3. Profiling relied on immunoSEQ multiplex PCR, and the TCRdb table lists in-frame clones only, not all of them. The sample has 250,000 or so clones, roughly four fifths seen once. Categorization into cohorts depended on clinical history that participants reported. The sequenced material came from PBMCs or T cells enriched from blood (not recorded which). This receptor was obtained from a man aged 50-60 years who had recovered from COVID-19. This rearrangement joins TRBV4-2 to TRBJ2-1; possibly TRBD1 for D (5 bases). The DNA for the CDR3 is TGTGCCAGCAGCCAAGATCAGGGTGAGCAGTTCTTC. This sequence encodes CASSQDQGEQFF.